The clone carrying this T cell receptor beta chain showed up many times. Its antigen is undetermined. A junction end diverges from the germline sequence, so it may reflect a read error. Germline V gene data show CDR1 as LNHDA and CDR2 as SQIVND (reference sequence). The CDR3 has 13 amino acids. Authors' analysis steps: A distant-metastasis classifier for papillary thyroid cancer was built using CDR3 differences across clinicopathological groups. TCRdb re-clonotyped the PCR reads through MiXCR. These V and J calls derive from TCRdb rather than the authors' analysis. The table includes over 7,500 clones, 29% detected once. Ahead of thyroid surgery, no patient had received treatment of any kind. The data were taken from a study of metastatic and nonmetastatic thyroid tumors. At the level of the study: Malignant thyroid and benign thyroid patients provided blood and tumor or nodule tissue whose repertoires were compared.

Regarding the study as a whole: Reported TCR beta diversity, measured in blood and tumor, was significantly higher for malignant thyroid tumors than for benign nodules.

This sequence originates from a female donor with papillary thyroid cancer or a benign thyroid nodule (not recorded which). Some clones in this sample may be carry-over from other donors' samples. The chain links TRBV19 to TRBJ1-5; possibly TRBD1 for D (5 bases). The sample consisted of tumor tissue. The CDR3 protein is CASSVRGNQPQHF. In nucleotides, the CDR3 is TGTGCCAGTAGTGTAAGGGGCAATCAGCCCCAGCACTTT.